This T cell receptor (beta chain) appears in the sequencing data of a study of blood T cell repertoires in COVID-19. At the level of the study: Acute and convalescent COVID-19 samples came from the United States, Italy and Spain.

Repertoires were generated with immunoSEQ multiplex PCR, while TCRdb's copy carries only in-frame clones and drops some. This table holds 200,000 to 250,000 clones, 70% to 90% found once. The CDR3 consists of 14 residues. Trimming took 6 bases from V and 5 from J; bases not matched to a gene: 5. The germline V gene has CDR1 MNHEY and CDR2 SVGAGI. Sequencing used peripheral blood. The chain links TRBV6-5 to TRBJ1-1; TRBD1 matches at 11 bases. This receptor was taken from a woman aged 18 to 35 who had recovered from COVID-19. The CDR3 DNA sequence: TGTGCCAGCAGCCGGACAGGGGGCACGACTGAAGCTTTCTTT. Translating gives CASSRTGGTTEAFF.